A selection of T cell receptor beta chains follows, all from one sample in a study of T cells expressing NK-cell markers. TCRdb processed the 5' RACE reads again and assigns one entry to each CDR3 protein, with no DNA. The table lists hundreds of thousands of distinct CDR3 sequences. The material sequenced was blood T cells: a sorted CD56 or NKG2C T cell subset, CD4+ or CD8+ T cells, or bulk PBMC T cells (not recorded which). Receptors originate from a woman between 18 and 70 years old in good health. CDR3s include the opening cysteine and the closing phenylalanine or tryptophan. Each record gives: J gene, V gene, CDR3 length, CDR3 protein.

>TRBJ1-6|TRBV20-1|15
CSARRQSVDNSPLHF
>TRBJ2-3|TRBV7-2|14
CASSSPPPRDTQYF
>TRBJ2-5|TRBV9|14
CASSPWALQETQYF
>TRBJ1-5|TRBV20-1|14
CSARGGNGNQPQHF
>TRBJ2-3|TRBV6-1|14
CATYSGTGLDTQYF
>TRBJ1-2|TRBV4-3|17
CASSHRPGQGPSYGYTF
>TRBJ2-3|TRBV14|15
CASSQLGKGTDTQYF
>TRBJ2-1|TRBV29-1|13
CSGGREGHNEQFF
>TRBJ1-5|TRBV12-3/TRBV12-4|15
CASSLARPLEQPQHF
>TRBJ1-2|TRBV7-2|17
CASSRRGASSSDYGYTF
>TRBJ2-1|TRBV20-1|18
CRLKWDRGLLLSYNEQFF
>TRBJ2-2|TRBV9|15
CASNPQGQITGELFF
>TRBJ2-5|TRBV6-5|13
CASSYFTGETQYF
>TRBJ1-3|TRBV20-1|15
CSARDVAATGNTIYF
>TRBJ2-3|TRBV4-3|15
CASSQGQGATDTQYF
>TRBJ2-2|TRBV24-1|15
CATSRSGGHPGELFF
>TRBJ2-5|TRBV6-5|14
CASSYTTPGETQYF
>TRBJ2-3|TRBV29-1|16
CSVETLAQGSTDTQYF
>TRBJ2-5|TRBV5-1|16
CASSLAIGTGAETQYF
>TRBJ1-4|TRBV11-2|16
CASSPRQGATNEKLFF
>TRBJ2-1|TRBV3-1|15
CASSQDRSSWSEQFF
>TRBJ2-7|TRBV7-2|15
CASRPGLAGGQEQYF
>TRBJ2-1|TRBV15|17
CATSRGGRLWGYNEQFF
>TRBJ2-6|TRBV19|18
CASSIEGTGTSGANVLTF
>TRBJ2-1|TRBV24-1|16
CATSDPLAGRYNEQFF
>TRBJ2-3|TRBV11-2|16
CASSFRTSGGPGTQYF
>TRBJ1-1|TRBV5-1|15
CASRWTGAVNTEAFF
>TRBJ1-2|TRBV7-8|14
CASSLATGGYGYTF
>TRBJ1-1|TRBV4-3|13
CASSQVPNTEAFF
>TRBJ2-7|TRBV6-5|15
CASSFQTGGKYEQYF
>TRBJ2-3|TRBV20-1|15
CSASISRVRTDTQYF
>TRBJ2-7|TRBV20-1|13
CSAPTGVPYEQYF
>TRBJ1-1|TRBV7-6|14
CASSLAQGNTEAFF
>TRBJ2-2|TRBV7-3|16
CASSLTASPNTGELFF
>TRBJ2-1|TRBV20-1|13
CSARVQGYNEQFF
>TRBJ1-5|TRBV2|13
CASSDRVRQPQHF
>TRBJ2-1|TRBV20-1|15
CSARLAGGPNNEQFF
>TRBJ2-3|TRBV20-1|13
CSARDPRGTTQYF
>TRBJ1-3|TRBV4-2|15
CASSQERVSGNTIYF
>TRBJ2-7|TRBV7-9|15
CASSPSTRGTYEQYF
>TRBJ2-2|TRBV20-1|13
CSAWRGGTGELFF
>TRBJ1-6|TRBV27|13
CASRTGGGSPLHF
>TRBJ2-5|TRBV6-6|12
CASRRGRETQYF